This TCR beta chain emerged from a study of T cell changes during pregnancy in multiple sclerosis. The trim removed 7 bases at V and 4 bases at J, leaving 9 bases unmatched. Germline CDR1 MDHEN, CDR2 SYDVKM. This CDR3 contains 15 residues. Generated by immunoSEQ multiplex PCR, the TCRdb table keeps only in-frame clones and is missing some. Of fewer than 95,000 clones in the sample, almost 95% were seen once. The specimen comprised peripheral blood, sampled in the third trimester of pregnancy. J is TRBJ2-7 and V is TRBV28; 11 positions match TRBD2. This receptor was taken from a female donor with multiple sclerosis, enrolled in a pregnancy study. For the CDR3, the DNA is TGTGCCAGCACCGAGCTAGCGGGAGGTATATACGAGCAGTACTTC. Protein: CASTELAGGIYEQYF.